One and the same sample provided the 30 T cell receptor beta chains below, sequenced in a study of T-cell reconstitution after alpha-beta-depleted transplantation in children. A TCRbeta library incorporating unique molecular identifiers was prepared. MiXCR, run by TCRdb on the PCR reads, gives a single entry per CDR3 protein. The repertoire has some 260,000 distinct CDR3 sequences, about 24% of them found once; the top ten carry about 5%. Sequences were derived from PBMCs, mostly from graft donor cells, sampled 360 days after TCRalphabeta/CD19-depleted stem cell transplant. The receptors come from a female patient younger than 10 who had a stem cell transplant for congenital amegakaryocytic thrombocytopenia, so the T cells may come from the graft donor.

Concerning this clonotype itself: Compared with germline, one end of the junction differs, possibly owing to a read error. The gene calls are TRBV28 and TRBJ2-7; D unclear. From germline, CDR1 is MDHEN and CDR2 SYDVKM. This CDR3 spans 12 amino acids. In nucleotides, the CDR3 is TGTGCCAGCAGTTTTGGTGGGTACGGGCAGTACTTC. As protein: CASSFGGYGQYF.

The chain carries TRBV28 and TRBJ1-1; no firm D call. Germline CDR1 MDHEN, CDR2 SYDVKM. Trimming took 0 bases from V and 0 from J, leaving 8 bases between them. The CDR3 spans 15 residues. The CDR3 here is CASSLWEELNTEAFF. Written as DNA, the CDR3 is TGTGCCAGCAGTTTATGGGAAGAGTTGAACACTGAAGCTTTCTTT.

The CDR3 sequence: CASSLLFYNDEGRSTGELFF. CDR3 DNA sequence: TGTGCCAGCAGCTTGCTATTCTACAATGATGAGGGTCGGAGCACCGGGGAGCTGTTTTTT. V and J are TRBV5-6 and TRBJ2-2; maybe TRBD2 (5 bases). In germline, CDR1 is SGHDT, CDR2 YYEEEE. The CDR3 sequence is 20 residues long. V was cut by 1 base and J by 4 bases, with 26 bases left in between. The full variable domain, its missing parts supplied by reference TRBV5-6 and TRBJ2-2, is DAGVTQSPTHLIKTRGQQVTLRCSPKSGHDTVSWYQQALGQGPQFIFQYYEEEERQRGNFPDRFSGHQFPNYSSELNVNALLLGDSALYLCASSLLFYNDEGRSTGELFFGEGSRLTVL.

The chain combines TRBV25-1 with TRBJ2-3; D remains unclear. CDR3 length: 13 residues. With 2 bases removed from V and 2 bases from J, the gap between germline ends came to 5 bases. Germline CDR1 is MGHDK and CDR2 is SYGVNS. CDR3 DNA sequence: TGTGCCAGCAGTGAAATGAACACAGATACGCAGTATTTT. Encoded protein: CASSEMNTDTQYF.

This clonotype was counted a few times. This chain joins TRBV9 and TRBJ2-3; 8 bases fit TRBD2. Trimming took 6 bases from V and 2 from J; bases not matched to a gene: 8. The CDR3 covers 15 residues. CDR1 is SGDLS and CDR2 is YYNGEE in the germline V gene. CDR3 nucleotide sequence: TGTGCCAGCACCCCACTAGCGGCCACCACAGATACGCAGTATTTT. It yields the protein CASTPLAATTDTQYF. Using reference TRBV9 and TRBJ2-3 for the parts outside the CDR3, the full variable domain is DSGVTQTPKHLITATGQRVTLRCSPRSGDLSVYWYQQSLDQGLQFLIQYYNGEERAKGNILERFSAQQFPDLHSELNLSSLELGDSALYFCASTPLAATTDTQYFGPGTRLTVL.

This clonotype was picked up a small number of times. The gene calls are TRBV9 and TRBJ2-1; TRBD1 aligns across 9 bases. V shed 4 bases and J 4 bases; nucleotides not matched to a gene: 6. The CDR3 has 15 amino acids. Germline loops: CDR1 SGDLS, CDR2 YYNGEE. The CDR3 region is CASSRVGTGYNEQFF. CDR3 sequence (DNA): TGTGCCAGCAGCCGGGTAGGGACAGGGTACAATGAGCAGTTCTTC.

This clonotype was seen a handful of times. This sequence joins TRBV18 and TRBJ2-4; maybe TRBD1 (6 bases). The CDR3 covers 16 residues. The germline V gene encodes CDR1 KGHSH and CDR2 LQKENI. V was trimmed by 2 bases and J by 4 bases, leaving 15 bases between them. As DNA, the CDR3 is TGTGCCAGCTCACCATTAGGACAGCGCCCTAAAAACATTCAGTACTTC. This codes for CASSPLGQRPKNIQYF. The variable domain in full, completed from reference TRBV18 and TRBJ2-4, reads NAGVMQNPRHLVRRRGQEARLRCSPMKGHSHVYWYRQLPEEGLKFMVYLQKENIIDESGMPKERFSAEFPKEGPSILRIQQVVRGDSAAYFCASSPLGQRPKNIQYFGAGTRLSVL.

The rearrangement uses TRBV13 and TRBJ2-1, with 8 bases fitting TRBD2. The length of the CDR3 is 14 residues. V shed 0 bases, J shed 7 bases, and the junction held 2 bases outside the gene matches. The germline CDR1 and CDR2 sequences are PRHDT and FYEKMQ (reference sequence). CDR3 in amino acids: CASSLGGGANEQFF. In DNA, the CDR3 is TGTGCCAGCAGCTTAGGCGGGGGGGCTAATGAGCAGTTCTTC.

This clonotype turned up a few times. The chain is built from TRBV20-1 and TRBJ1-4; D not certain. This CDR3 has 14 amino acids. The V gene lost 2 bases and the J gene lost 7 bases, with 14 bases spanning the gap. Germline assignment: CDR1 DFQATT and CDR2 SNEGSKA (reference sequence). The chain's CDR3 is CSARWWAGSEKLFF. In nucleotides, the CDR3 is TGCAGTGCTAGATGGTGGGCAGGATCTGAAAAACTGTTTTTT.

As for this clonotype: A much larger clone lies one base from this, so it may be a read error. The genes are TRBV5-1 and TRBJ1-1, with D hard to call. Germline V gene sequence: CDR1 SGHRS, CDR2 YFSETQ. CDR3 length equals 12 residues. This CDR3 is CGSSQRSDEAFF. CDR3 sequence (DNA): TGCGGCAGCAGCCAACGGTCCGATGAAGCTTTCTTT.

The chain has TRBV9 and TRBJ2-6, with D uncertain. The CDR3 is 17 residues long. The V and J ends lost 2 bases and 0 bases respectively, with 12 bases between them. Germline V gives CDR1 SGDLS, CDR2 YYNGEE. DNA for the CDR3: TGTGCCAGCAGCGTTAGGGCCTCCCACTCTGGGGCCAACGTCCTGACTTTC. Its protein is CASSVRASHSGANVLTF.

This clonotype showed up just a few times. The chain has TRBV11-2 and TRBJ2-3; 11 bases fit TRBD2. Per the germline V gene, CDR1 is SGHAT and CDR2 is FQNNGV. With 5 bases clipped from V and 4 bases from J, the junction kept 5 bases outside the gene matches. The CDR3 contains 15 residues. This CDR3 is CASSAHSGGADTQYF. DNA for the CDR3: TGTGCCAGCAGCGCCCATAGCGGGGGGGCAGATACGCAGTATTTT. The variable domain in full, completed from reference TRBV11-2 and TRBJ2-3, reads EAGVAQSPRYKIIEKRQSVAFWCNPISGHATLYWYQQILGQGPKLLIQFQNNGVVDDSQLPKDRFSAERLKGVDSTLKIQPAKLEDSAVYLCASSAHSGGADTQYFGPGTRLTVL.

The sample holds a few counts of this clonotype. The chain combines TRBV12-3 or TRBV12-4 with TRBJ2-7, with 7 bases fitting TRBD1. V lost 6 bases, J lost 4 bases, and 9 bases stayed unmatched. The CDR3 extends over 14 amino acids. CDR3 coding DNA: TGTGCCAGCAGCCCGGGGACAGCAGATTACGAGCAGTACTTC. Its protein product is CASSPGTADYEQYF.

The chain employs TRBV10-3 and TRBJ2-6, with D perhaps matching TRBD1 (5 bases). CDR1 ENHRY and CDR2 SYGVKD come from the germline V gene. There are 15 residues in the CDR3. The V end was cut by 6 bases, the J end by 2 bases, with 11 bases between. The CDR3 DNA is TGTGCCATCAGGCAGGGCGCGGCTGGGGCCAACGTCCTGACTTTC. As protein: CAIRQGAAGANVLTF.

The chain recombines TRBV29-1 with TRBJ2-1; 7 nucleotides line up with TRBD2. V was clipped by 4 bases and J by 5 bases; unmatched bases: 11. CDR1 and CDR2 (germline): SQVTM, ANQGSEA. CDR3 size: 15 residues. The CDR3: CSVVGTTLTNNEQFF. CDR3 bases: TGCAGCGTTGTGGGGACTACCCTGACTAACAATGAGCAGTTCTTC.

In this sample, this clonotype turned up many times. V usage is TRBV9 and J usage is TRBJ2-3; 8 nucleotides line up with TRBD2. From germline, CDR1 is SGDLS and CDR2 YYNGEE. The CDR3 has 14 residues. Trimming cost V 6 bases and J 4 bases; bases outside gene matches: 7. Here the CDR3 reads CASKRAGDSDTQYF. The CDR3 DNA reads as TGTGCCAGCAAGAGAGCGGGAGACTCAGATACGCAGTATTTT. The entire variable domain, with the rest obtained from reference TRBV9 and TRBJ2-3, is as follows: DSGVTQTPKHLITATGQRVTLRCSPRSGDLSVYWYQQSLDQGLQFLIQYYNGEERAKGNILERFSAQQFPDLHSELNLSSLELGDSALYFCASKRAGDSDTQYFGPGTRLTVL.

This clonotype was detected ten times or more. The V and J genes are TRBV29-1 and TRBJ2-5; a possible D gene is TRBD1 (7 bases). The CDR3 consists of 15 residues. Trimming took off 6 bases at V and 0 bases at J, with 17 bases between the two ends. Germline V gene data show CDR1 as SQVTM and CDR2 as ANQGSEA. The CDR3 DNA reads TGCAGCGTCCCCGCGGCGGGACAGTACCAAGAGACCCAGTACTTC. This encodes CSVPAAGQYQETQYF.

This chain links TRBV30 with TRBJ2-2; D call uncertain. CDR1 is GTSNPN and CDR2 is SVGIG in the germline V gene (reference sequence). This CDR3 is built from 15 residues. The V end was cut by 3 bases, the J end by 0 bases, with 11 bases between. CDR3 coding DNA: TGTGCCTGGAGAAAAGTCAAAGCGAACACCGGGGAGCTGTTTTTT. This codes for CAWRKVKANTGELFF. Supplemented by reference TRBV30 and TRBJ2-2, the full variable domain reads SQTIHQWPATLVQPVGSPLSLECTVEGTSNPNLYWYRQAAGRGLQLLFYSVGIGQISSEVPQNLSASRPQDRQFILSSKKLLLSDSGFYLCAWRKVKANTGELFFGEGSRLTVL.

For the CDR3, the DNA is TGTGCCAGCAGGCAATGGGGGGGACAGAAGGTTATCTCAGATACGCAGTATTTT. Protein: CASRQWGGQKVISDTQYF. The genes are TRBV11-2 and TRBJ2-3, with D perhaps being TRBD1 or TRBD2 (7 bases each). With 6 bases removed from V and 4 bases from J, the gap between germline ends came to 26 bases. Per the germline V gene, CDR1 is SGHAT and CDR2 is FQNNGV. This CDR3 comprises 18 residues.

This clonotype was seen many times. This chain uses TRBV29-1 with TRBJ2-3; D call uncertain. This CDR3 contains 13 residues. Trimming left V 4 bases short and J 2 bases short, with 10 bases between. Germline assignment: CDR1 SQVTM and CDR2 ANQGSEA. The CDR3 loop is CSVGELNTDTQYF. DNA for the CDR3: TGCAGCGTTGGCGAACTAAACACAGATACGCAGTATTTT.

This chain joins TRBV20-1 and TRBJ1-1; D uncertain. The CDR3 runs 13 residues. V shed 3 bases and J shed 0 bases, with 8 bases lying between them. Germline V lookup: CDR1 DFQATT, CDR2 SNEGSKA (reference sequence). The CDR3 loop reads CSASPTMNTEAFF. The CDR3 DNA sequence: TGCAGTGCTAGTCCCACAATGAACACTGAAGCTTTCTTT.

The chain couples TRBV6-5 to TRBJ2-2; the match to TRBD1 covers 9 bases. Unmatched junction bases numbered 5, after V lost 0 bases and J lost 6 bases. The CDR3 sequence is 16 residues long. CDR1 is MNHEY and CDR2 is SVGAGI in the germline V gene. The CDR3 protein is CASSYSRTGVPGELFF. DNA for the CDR3: TGTGCCAGCAGTTACTCAAGGACAGGGGTCCCCGGGGAGCTGTTTTTT.

This clonotype was observed many times. This chain uses TRBV5-1 with TRBJ2-7, with no clear D. The CDR3 extends over 15 amino acids. Germline V gene data show CDR1 as SGHRS and CDR2 as YFSETQ. Trimming took 0 bases from V and 0 from J, leaving 10 bases between them. Here the CDR3 reads CASSLVIGTSYEQYF. The CDR3 DNA reads as TGCGCCAGCAGCTTGGTTATTGGAACCTCCTACGAGCAGTACTTC.

V and J are TRBV4-3 and TRBJ2-1; the match to TRBD2 covers 8 bases. The CDR3 covers 16 residues. Germline CDR1 reads LGHNA; CDR2 reads YSLEER. V was clipped by 1 base and J by 16 bases; unmatched bases: 18. CDR3 protein: CASSQASSGSRKAIFF. The CDR3 region has the DNA TGCGCCAGCAGCCAAGCTTCTAGCGGGTCCAGAAAAGCCATCTTCTTC.

This clonotype was observed a few times. This chain links TRBV12-3 or TRBV12-4 with TRBJ2-4; 8 bases are shared with TRBD1. V gave up 5 bases and J gave up 7 bases; unmatched junction bases: 13. This CDR3 contains 16 residues. Here the CDR3 DNA reads TGTGCCAGCAGTACCGGACAGGGTGGGTTTCGTAACATTCAGTACTTC. It yields the protein CASSTGQGGFRNIQYF.

CDR3 DNA: TGTGCCAGCTCACTTGAGGTAGGGTCCGCCTACAATGAGCAGTTCTTC. It yields the protein CASSLEVGSAYNEQFF. V gene TRBV18 combines with J gene TRBJ2-1; D unresolved. The V end was cut by 4 bases, the J end by 2 bases, with 15 bases between. This CDR3 is 16 amino acids long. The V gene's germline CDR1 is KGHSH and CDR2 LQKENI.

A few counts support this clonotype. The J gene is TRBJ1-4, the V gene TRBV28; 9 positions agree with TRBD1. The V and J ends lost 5 bases and 7 bases, in that order; junction bases with no gene match: 5. Germline values: CDR1 MDHEN, CDR2 SYDVKM. This CDR3 spans 14 amino acids. CDR3 in amino acids: CASSATGGGEKLFF. The CDR3 bases are TGTGCCAGCAGTGCCACAGGGGGCGGTGAAAAACTGTTTTTT.

In its sample, this clonotype was seen a few times. This chain uses TRBV4-1 with TRBJ1-1, with TRBD1 matching 7 bases. Trimming took 2 bases from V and 5 from J; bases not matched to a gene: 2. There are 13 residues in the CDR3. The germline CDR1 and CDR2 sequences are MGHRA and YSYEKL. The CDR3 loop is CASSQWTGTEAFF. CDR3 DNA: TGCGCCAGCAGCCAATGGACAGGTACTGAAGCTTTCTTT.

V is TRBV5-1 and J is TRBJ1-1; 7 bases fit TRBD1. Trimming removed 1 base from V and 1 base from J; junction bases left unmatched: 4. Germline V gives CDR1 SGHRS, CDR2 YFSETQ. The CDR3 sequence is 15 residues long. The CDR3 spells CASSLSTGENTEAFF. The CDR3 DNA sequence: TGCGCCAGCAGCTTGAGTACAGGGGAGAACACTGAAGCTTTCTTT. The full variable domain, with the rest looked up from reference TRBV5-1 and TRBJ1-1, is KAGVTQTPRYLIKTRGQQVTLSCSPISGHRSVSWYQQTPGQGLQFLFEYFSETQRNKGNFPGRFSGRQFSNSRSEMNVSTLELGDSALYLCASSLSTGENTEAFFGQGTRLTVV.

This chain connects TRBV5-1 to TRBJ2-3, with a weak D call TRBD2 (6 bases). The CDR3 consists of 15 residues. The germline CDR1 and CDR2 sequences are SGHRS and YFSETQ. V lost 0 bases to trimming and J lost 3 bases, with 11 bases between them. This CDR3 reads CASSLAPGVTDTQYF. The CDR3 bases are TGCGCCAGCAGCTTGGCCCCGGGGGTTACAGATACGCAGTATTTT.